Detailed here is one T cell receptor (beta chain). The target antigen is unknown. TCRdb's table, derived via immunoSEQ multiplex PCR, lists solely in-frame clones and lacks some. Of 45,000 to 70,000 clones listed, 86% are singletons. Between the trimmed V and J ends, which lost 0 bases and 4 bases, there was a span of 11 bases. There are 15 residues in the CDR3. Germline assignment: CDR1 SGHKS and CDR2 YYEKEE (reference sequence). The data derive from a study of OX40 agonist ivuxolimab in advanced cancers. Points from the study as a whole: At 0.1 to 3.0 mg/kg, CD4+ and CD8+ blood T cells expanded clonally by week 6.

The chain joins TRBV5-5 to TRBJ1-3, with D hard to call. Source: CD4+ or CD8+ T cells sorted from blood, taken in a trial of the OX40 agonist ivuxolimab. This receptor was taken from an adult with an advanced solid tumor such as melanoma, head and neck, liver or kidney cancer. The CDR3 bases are TGTGCCAGCAGCTTGGTTGGAGGGTCAGGAAACACCATATATTTT. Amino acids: CASSLVGGSGNTIYF. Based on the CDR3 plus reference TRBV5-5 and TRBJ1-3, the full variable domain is DAGVTQSPTHLIKTRGQQVTLRCSPISGHKSVSWYQQVLGQGPQFIFQYYEKEERGRGNFPDRFSARQFPNYSSELNVNALLLGDSALYLCASSLVGGSGNTIYFGEGSWLTVV.